This is a list of T cell receptor beta chains from one sample in a study of CD8 T cells in ankylosing spondylitis. Via MiXCR, TCRdb re-called the 5' RACE reads, giving one row per CDR3 protein. The sample records about 240,000 distinct CDR3 sequences, around 9.2% being singletons. Sequencing input: blood, either unsorted or a sorted T cell fraction (not recorded which). The receptors originated from a male donor with ankylosing spondylitis or in good health (not recorded which). Each CDR3 is given with its conserved first and last residue. D genes are given only for firm matches. For some rows the clone size is stated as once, few or many, or as a class when expanded; others skip it.

j_call,d_call,cdr3_length,v_call,clone_size,cdr3_aa,cdr3_nt
TRBJ2-1,TRBD1,16,TRBV27,many,CASSLLTTGGNNEQFF,TGTGCCAGCAGTTTACTCACGACAGGGGGTAACAATGAGCAGTTCTTC
TRBJ2-1,TRBD2,14,TRBV20-1,few,CSARGLAGAHEQFF,TGCAGTGCTAGGGGACTAGCGGGAGCGCACGAGCAGTTCTTC
TRBJ2-5,TRBD1,14,TRBV5-6,many,CASSLGTVMKTQYF,TGTGCCAGCAGCCTCGGGACAGTTATGAAGACCCAGTACTTC
TRBJ2-7,-,15,TRBV9,many,CASSVSGVGSNEQYF,TGTGCCAGCAGCGTAAGCGGAGTAGGGAGTAACGAGCAGTACTTC
TRBJ1-6,TRBD1,13,TRBV20-1,many,CSARDRGNSPLHF,TGCAGTGCTCGGGACAGGGGTAATTCACCCCTCCACTTT
TRBJ1-5,-,15,TRBV18,few,CATSGGGGSNQPQHF,TGTGCCACCTCTGGGGGGGGCGGGAGCAATCAGCCCCAGCATTTT
TRBJ2-2,TRBD1,15,TRBV12-3/TRBV12-4,many,CASRPDRANTGELFF,TGTGCCAGCAGGCCAGACAGGGCCAACACCGGGGAGCTGTTTTTT
TRBJ2-5,TRBD2,14,TRBV6-5,many,CASSSLADQETQYF,TGTGCCAGCAGTTCCCTAGCGGACCAAGAGACCCAGTACTTC
TRBJ2-7,TRBD1,13,TRBV25-1,-,CASSGPGQGKQYF,TGTGCCAGCAGTGGACCGGGACAGGGTAAACAGTACTTC
TRBJ2-3,TRBD2,15,TRBV30,-,CAWRRSGVSTDTQYF,TGTGCCTGGAGAAGAAGCGGGGTTAGCACAGATACGCAGTATTTT
TRBJ2-3,-,17,TRBV7-3,few,CASSVARGGLVTDTQYF,TGTGCCAGCAGCGTAGCCCGGGGCGGGCTTGTCACAGATACGCAGTATTTT
TRBJ2-3,-,14,TRBV7-9,-,CASSPYPNTDTQYF,TGTGCCAGCAGCCCCTACCCCAACACAGATACGCAGTATTTT
TRBJ1-3,-,16,TRBV6-2/TRBV6-3,-,CASSYGAEANGNTIYF,TGTGCCAGCAGTTACGGGGCAGAAGCAAATGGAAACACCATATATTTT
TRBJ1-2,-,11,TRBV29-1,many,CSVSTEGGYTF,TGCAGCGTCTCTACAGAAGGAGGCTACACCTTC
TRBJ1-2,-,13,TRBV18,-,CASSPGGYRGYTF,TGTGCCAGCTCACCAGGGGGATATCGGGGCTACACCTTC
TRBJ1-5,-,13,TRBV27,many,CASSSVVNQPQHF,TGTGCCAGCAGTTCCGTCGTCAATCAGCCCCAGCATTTT
TRBJ2-3,-,15,TRBV14,many,CASSQGLGSADTQYF,TGTGCCAGCAGCCAAGGGTTGGGCAGTGCAGATACGCAGTATTTT
TRBJ2-1,-,14,TRBV29-1,many,CSVDDLWGRDEQFF,TGCAGCGTTGATGACTTGTGGGGTAGAGATGAGCAGTTCTTC
TRBJ1-2,-,11,TRBV20-1,many,CSAPWHGGYTF,TGCAGTGCCCCGTGGCACGGCGGCTACACCTTC
TRBJ1-3,-,13,TRBV5-1,many,CASSLDRVNTIYF,TGCGCCAGCAGCTTGGATCGAGTAAACACCATATATTTT
TRBJ1-1,-,14,TRBV6-5,many,CASSYTDVNTEAFF,TGTGCCAGCAGTTACACGGACGTGAACACTGAAGCTTTCTTT
TRBJ2-7,-,13,TRBV3-1,many,CASSRKSVYEQYF,TGTGCCAGCAGCCGAAAATCAGTCTACGAGCAGTACTTC
TRBJ2-7,-,15,TRBV15,many,CATSREGEGSYEQYF,TGTGCCACCAGCAGAGAAGGGGAAGGTTCTTACGAGCAGTACTTC
TRBJ2-3,TRBD1,17,TRBV11-2,-,CASSLDARQGITDTQYF,TGTGCCAGCAGCTTAGATGCGAGACAGGGAATCACAGATACGCAGTATTTT
TRBJ1-6,TRBD1,15,TRBV7-2,-,CASSITGQRDSPLHF,TGTGCCAGCAGCATCACGGGACAGAGGGATTCACCCCTCCACTTT
TRBJ2-3,-,14,TRBV7-2,many,CASSSAGHSDTQYF,TGTGCCAGCAGCTCCGCGGGCCATTCAGATACGCAGTATTTT
TRBJ2-5,TRBD2,21,TRBV5-4,many,CASSSHPTLQRERESGETQYF,TGTGCCAGCAGCTCCCACCCAACCCTCCAGCGGGAGAGGGAGTCGGGAGAGACCCAGTACTTC
TRBJ1-4,-,15,TRBV7-9,many,CASSLGPGTNEKLFF,TGTGCCAGCAGCTTAGGTCCCGGTACTAATGAAAAACTGTTTTTT
TRBJ1-4,TRBD1,15,TRBV27,many,CASSLLGTVNEKLFF,TGTGCCAGCAGTTTACTCGGGACAGTTAATGAAAAACTGTTTTTT
TRBJ1-3,-,16,TRBV5-6,many,CASSSGRFHSGNTIYF,TGTGCCAGCAGCAGCGGACGATTCCACTCTGGAAACACCATATATTTT